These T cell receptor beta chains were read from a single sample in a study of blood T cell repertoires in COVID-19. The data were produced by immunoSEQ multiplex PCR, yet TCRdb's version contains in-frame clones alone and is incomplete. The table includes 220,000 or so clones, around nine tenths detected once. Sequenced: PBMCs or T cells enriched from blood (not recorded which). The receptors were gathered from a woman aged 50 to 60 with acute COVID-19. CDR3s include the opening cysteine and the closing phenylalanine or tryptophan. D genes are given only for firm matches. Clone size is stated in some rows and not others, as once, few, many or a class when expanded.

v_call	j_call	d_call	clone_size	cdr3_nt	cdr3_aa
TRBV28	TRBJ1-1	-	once	TGTGCCAGCATTCCGGGACAGAACACTGAAGCTTTCTTT	CASIPGQNTEAFF
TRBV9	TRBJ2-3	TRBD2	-	TGTGCCAGCAGCGTAGTTCTAGCGGGAGAGGGTACGCAGTATTTT	CASSVVLAGEGTQYF
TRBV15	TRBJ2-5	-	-	TGTGCCACCAGCAGAGATCTCGGAGAACAAGAGACCCAGTACTTC	CATSRDLGEQETQYF
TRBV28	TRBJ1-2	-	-	TGTGCCAGCAGTCCGGGCCAGGGGCACCCGTATGGCTACACCTTC	CASSPGQGHPYGYTF
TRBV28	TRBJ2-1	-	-	TGTGCCAGCTGCTCACAGGTTGAGGCCTACAATGAGCAGTTCTTC	CASCSQVEAYNEQFF
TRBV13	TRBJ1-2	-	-	TGTGCCAGCAGCTTAGGTCGGGTGGAGCACTATGGCTACACCTTC	CASSLGRVEHYGYTF
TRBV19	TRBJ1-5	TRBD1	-	TGTGCCAGTAGCCTAACCTCCGGGACAGGGGGACAAAATCAGCCCCAGCATTTT	CASSLTSGTGGQNQPQHF
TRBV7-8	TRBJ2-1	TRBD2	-	TGTGCCAGCAGGGGACTAGCCAATGAGCAGTTCTTC	CASRGLANEQFF
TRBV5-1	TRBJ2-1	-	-	TGCGCCAGCACCCTTCGCGGGGACTCCTACAATGAGCAGTTCTTC	CASTLRGDSYNEQFF
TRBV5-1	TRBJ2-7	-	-	TGCGCCAGCAGCTTGGATATTCCCTACGAGCAGTACTTC	CASSLDIPYEQYF
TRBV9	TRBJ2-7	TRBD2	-	TGTGCCAGCAGCGCTGGACTAGCGGGAGACTACGAGCAGTACTTC	CASSAGLAGDYEQYF
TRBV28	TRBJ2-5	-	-	TGTGCCAGCAGTTTGGTGGCGGGTCAGTACCAAGAGACCCAGTACTTC	CASSLVAGQYQETQYF
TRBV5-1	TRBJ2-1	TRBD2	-	TGCGCCAGCAGCCTCGGACTAGCCGGCTCCTACAATGAGCAGTTCTTC	CASSLGLAGSYNEQFF
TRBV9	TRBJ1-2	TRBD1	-	TGTGCCAGCGACTCCGGGACAGGGCGCGACTATGGCTACACCTTC	CASDSGTGRDYGYTF
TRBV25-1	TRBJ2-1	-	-	TGTGCCAGCAGTGACCCCACTACGACGACGGCGGGTGAGCAGTTCTTC	CASSDPTTTTAGEQFF
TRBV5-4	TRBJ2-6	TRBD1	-	TGTGCCAGCAGGCAAAGACAGGGGGCTTGGGCTGGGGCCAACGTCCTGACTTTC	CASRQRQGAWAGANVLTF
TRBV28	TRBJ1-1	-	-	TGTGCCAGCAGTTTCGCAGGCTATAGGACTGAAGCTTTCTTT	CASSFAGYRTEAFF
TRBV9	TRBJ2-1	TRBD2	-	TGTGCCAGCAGCGTCTTAGCGGGCGAATACAATGAGCAGTTCTTC	CASSVLAGEYNEQFF
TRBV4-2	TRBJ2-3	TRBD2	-	TGTGCCAGCAGCCAAGTTCCCTCTAGCGGTGATACGCAGTATTTT	CASSQVPSSGDTQYF
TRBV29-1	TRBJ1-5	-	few	TGCAGCGTGGGGGATCCAGGGGGCAATCAGCCCCAGCATTTT	CSVGDPGGNQPQHF
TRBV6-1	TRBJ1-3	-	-	TGTGCCAGCAGTGAACCAACAGGGTCCCACTTCTCTGGAAACACCATATATTTT	CASSEPTGSHFSGNTIYF
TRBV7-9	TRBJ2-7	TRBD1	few	TGTGCCAGCAGCTTACAGGGGGCGGCCTACTTC	CASSLQGAAYF
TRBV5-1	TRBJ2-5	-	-	TGCGCCAGCAGCTTGAGCGGCAATCCCCCAGAGACCCAGTACTTC	CASSLSGNPPETQYF
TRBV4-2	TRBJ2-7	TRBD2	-	TGTGCCAGCAGCCAAACTAGCGGGGAGGGGCAGTACGAGCAGTACTTC	CASSQTSGEGQYEQYF
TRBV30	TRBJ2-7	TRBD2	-	TGTGCCTGGAGTGTGGAATCTAGCGGTGTCTACGAGCAGTACTTC	CAWSVESSGVYEQYF
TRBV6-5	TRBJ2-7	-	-	TGTGCCAGCAGTTACTCCCGTTTCGAGGGTAGATACGAGCAGTACTTC	CASSYSRFEGRYEQYF
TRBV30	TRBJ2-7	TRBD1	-	TGTGCCTGGACCGGGACAGTCTCCTACGAGCAGTACTTC	CAWTGTVSYEQYF
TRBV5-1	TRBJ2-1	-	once	TGCGCCAGCAGCCTCGGGGGTCGTGAGCAGTTCTTC	CASSLGGREQFF
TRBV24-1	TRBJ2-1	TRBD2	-	TGTGCCACCAGTGAAGCGGGGAGCTCCTACAATGAGCAGTTCTTC	CATSEAGSSYNEQFF
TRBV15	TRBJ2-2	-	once	TGTGCCACCAGCAGAGGGATGGCCAGGGCGGACACCGGGGAGCTGTTTTTT	CATSRGMARADTGELFF
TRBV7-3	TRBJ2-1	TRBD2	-	TGTGCCAGCAGCGGCCTGGGCGGGAGTTTGTATGAGCAGTTCTTC	CASSGLGGSLYEQFF
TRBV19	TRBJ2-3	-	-	TGTGCCAGTAGTCTGGGGGACTCCTCGGCCACAGATACGCAGTATTTT	CASSLGDSSATDTQYF
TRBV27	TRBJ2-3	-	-	TGTGCCAGCAGTGCGACAGATACGCAGTATTTT	CASSATDTQYF
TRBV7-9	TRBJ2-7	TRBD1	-	TGTGCCAGCAGCTTAACGGACAGGGCCGGCGGGGAGCAGTACTTC	CASSLTDRAGGEQYF
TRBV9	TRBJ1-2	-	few	TGTGCCAGCAGCGGACAGGACTATGGCTACACCTTC	CASSGQDYGYTF
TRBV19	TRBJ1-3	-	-	TGTGCCAGTAGTATTGGCAGGGGATCTGGAAACACCATATATTTT	CASSIGRGSGNTIYF
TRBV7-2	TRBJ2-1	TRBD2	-	TGTGCCAGCACCCCTAATCGGGACTACAACAATGAGCAGTTCTTC	CASTPNRDYNNEQFF
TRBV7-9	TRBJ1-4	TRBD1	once	TGTGCCAGCAGCTCCCGGACAGGGAGAGAGGAAAAACTGTTTTTT	CASSSRTGREEKLFF
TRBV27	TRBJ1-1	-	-	TGTGCCAGCAGTTTAGCGGCAGGACATCCTGAAGCTTTCTTT	CASSLAAGHPEAFF
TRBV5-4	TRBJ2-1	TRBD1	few	TGTGCCAGCAGCACCTGGACAGGGGGCAATGAGCAGTTCTTC	CASSTWTGGNEQFF
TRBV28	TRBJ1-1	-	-	TGTGCCAGCAGTTTACCTCGGACAGCGAACACTGAAGCTTTCTTT	CASSLPRTANTEAFF
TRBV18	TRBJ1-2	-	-	TGTGCCAGCTCACCTCCAGGCGCCTACTATGGCTACACCTTC	CASSPPGAYYGYTF
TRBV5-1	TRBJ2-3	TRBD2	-	TGCGCCAGCAGTCCAGCGGGAGGACACACAGATACGCAGTATTTT	CASSPAGGHTDTQYF
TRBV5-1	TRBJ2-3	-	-	TGCGCCAGCAGCTTGGCCGGGGGGCGAATAGATACGCAGTATTTT	CASSLAGGRIDTQYF
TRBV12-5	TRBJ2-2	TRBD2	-	TGTGCTAGTGGTTTGGCCCCTAGCGGGCCTAACACCGGGGAGCTGTTTTTT	CASGLAPSGPNTGELFF
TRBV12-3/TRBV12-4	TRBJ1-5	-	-	TGTGCCAGCAGCCTCCGGGGGGATCAGCCCCAGCATTTT	CASSLRGDQPQHF
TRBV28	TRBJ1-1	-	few	TGTGCCAGCAGTTTAATCTTACAGATGAACACTGAAGCTTTCTTT	CASSLILQMNTEAFF